These T cell receptor beta chains were read from a single sample in a study of T-cell reconstitution after alpha-beta-depleted transplantation in children. TCRdb re-called the PCR reads with MiXCR, one entry per CDR3 protein. This sample yields under 20,000 distinct CDR3 sequences, of which approximately 13% are seen a single time; around 36% belongs to the top ten. The sample here was PBMCs, mostly from graft donor cells, taken 60 days after TCRalphabeta/CD19-depleted stem cell transplant. All receptors derive from a female patient younger than 10 who had a stem cell transplant for congenital amegakaryocytic thrombocytopenia, so the T cells may come from the graft donor. Each CDR3 is given with its conserved first and last residue. A D gene is named only where the DNA matches it firmly. Only some rows state a clone size, as once, few, many or a class for expanded clones.

TRBV5-1,TRBD1,many,TRBJ1-1,CASSLDRGGTEAFF,TGCGCCAGCAGCTTGGACAGGGGTGGAACTGAAGCTTTCTTT
TRBV5-1,TRBD1,many,TRBJ2-5,CASSQGQAQQETQYF,TGCGCCAGCAGCCAGGGACAGGCCCAACAAGAGACCCAGTACTTC
TRBV15,NA,many,TRBJ2-7,CATSRDQGGDPYEQYF,TGTGCCACCAGCAGAGATCAGGGGGGCGATCCTTACGAGCAGTACTTC
TRBV25-1,NA,many,TRBJ2-6,CASSPRWANVLTF,TGTGCCAGCAGCCCAAGGTGGGCCAACGTCCTGACTTTC
TRBV6-2/TRBV6-3,NA,many,TRBJ2-7,CASSPRGEQYF,TGTGCCAGCAGTCCACGGGGTGAGCAGTACTTC
TRBV20-1,NA,many,TRBJ1-2,CSPGQNYGYTF,TGCAGCCCCGGACAGAACTATGGCTACACCTTC
TRBV5-1,TRBD2,many,TRBJ2-3,CASSLGLAGGPDTQYF,TGCGCCAGCAGCTTGGGACTAGCGGGAGGGCCAGATACGCAGTATTTT
TRBV4-2,TRBD2,many,TRBJ2-1,CASSHRRLAQTYNEQF,TGTGCCAGCAGCCATAGGCGACTAGCGCAGACCTACAATGAGCAGTTC
TRBV11-1,NA,many,TRBJ2-1,CASSRDADEQFF,TGTGCCAGCAGCCGCGACGCGGATGAGCAGTTCTTC
TRBV30,NA,many,TRBJ1-5,CAWSALNQPQHF,TGTGCCTGGAGTGCCCTTAATCAGCCCCAGCATTTT
TRBV12-3/TRBV12-4,NA,many,TRBJ1-6,CASSPWGRSRSPLHF,TGTGCCAGCTCCCCGTGGGGTCGCAGTCGTTCACCCCTCCACTTT
TRBV3-1,NA,few,TRBJ2-2,CASSQGRANTGELFF,TGTGCCAGCAGCCAAGGACGGGCGAACACCGGGGAGCTGTTTTTT
TRBV9,TRBD2,many,TRBJ2-1,CASSVALAGGRYNEQFF,TGTGCCAGCAGCGTAGCGCTGGCGGGAGGAAGATACAATGAGCAGTTCTTC
TRBV25-1,NA,many,TRBJ2-3,CASSDKRSGRGSSTDTQYF,TGTGCCAGCAGTGATAAGAGGTCGGGGCGGGGTTCTAGCACAGATACGCAGTATTTT
TRBV20-1,TRBD1,many,TRBJ2-7,CSAPFVGQDEQYF,TGCAGTGCTCCTTTTGTGGGACAGGACGAGCAGTACTTC
TRBV7-3,NA,many,TRBJ2-5,CASSSLRETQYF,TGTGCCAGCAGCTCTCTTCGGGAGACCCAGTACTTC
TRBV20-1,NA,many,TRBJ2-2,CSASRHTNTGELFF,TGCAGTGCTAGCCGACATACGAACACCGGGGAGCTGTTTTTT
TRBV5-6,NA,NA,TRBJ2-1,CAMRPGLLCYEQFF,TGTGCCATGCGCCCAGGCCTCCTCTGCTATGAGCAGTTCTTC
TRBV11-2,TRBD2,many,TRBJ2-7,CASSSGTSGSSEYF,TGTGCCAGCAGCTCGGGGACTAGTGGGTCCTCGGAGTACTTC
TRBV20-1,NA,many,TRBJ1-1,CSAINQGTEAFF,TGCAGTGCTATCAACCAGGGGACTGAAGCTTTCTTT
TRBV29-1,TRBD2,many,TRBJ2-1,CSSKAASGSGEQFF,TGCAGCTCAAAGGCGGCTAGCGGGAGCGGTGAGCAGTTCTTC
TRBV20-1,TRBD2,many,TRBJ2-1,CSARGLAEYNEQFF,TGCAGTGCTAGGGGACTAGCGGAGTACAATGAGCAGTTCTTC
TRBV6-1,NA,many,TRBJ2-5,CASSLTRETETQYF,TGTGCCAGCAGCCTAACCAGGGAAACGGAGACCCAGTACTTC
TRBV10-3,TRBD2,many,TRBJ2-1,CATRTSLNEQFF,TGTGCCACGCGGACTAGTCTCAATGAGCAGTTCTTC
TRBV7-9,TRBD2,few,TRBJ2-7,CASSLRLGEGEQYF,TGTGCCAGCAGCTTAAGGCTAGGGGAGGGCGAGCAGTACTTC
TRBV7-6,NA,few,TRBJ2-1,CASSLRFGGGYNEQFF,TGTGCCAGCAGCCTAAGGTTCGGAGGGGGATACAATGAGCAGTTCTTC
TRBV11-2,TRBD2,many,TRBJ2-2,CASSPSGTNTGELFF,TGTGCCAGCAGCCCCAGCGGGACGAACACCGGGGAGCTGTTTTTT
TRBV15,TRBD1,many,TRBJ2-7,CATADRDRVYEQYF,TGTGCCACGGCAGACCGGGACAGGGTTTACGAGCAGTACTTC
TRBV20-1,NA,medium-sized,TRBJ2-7,CSARSSLYEQYF,TGCAGTGCCCGGAGTAGCCTCTACGAGCAGTACTTC
TRBV5-5,TRBD1,many,TRBJ2-7,CASSFRDSEQYF,TGTGCCAGCAGCTTTAGGGACAGCGAGCAGTACTTC
TRBV12-3/TRBV12-4,NA,few,TRBJ2-6,CASSLGGGYGANVLTF,TGTGCCAGCAGTTTAGGAGGGGGATATGGGGCCAACGTCCTGACTTTC
TRBV11-2,TRBD1,NA,TRBJ1-2,CASSERTGGAYSNYGYTF,TGTGCCAGCAGCGAGAGGACAGGGGGAGCGTATTCGAACTATGGCTACACCTTC
TRBV20-1,TRBD2,NA,TRBJ2-1,CSPSTSGRYNEQFF,TGCAGTCCTTCAACTAGCGGGAGGTACAATGAGCAGTTCTTC
TRBV4-2,NA,many,TRBJ2-1,CASSQFAVMTNEQFF,TGTGCCAGCAGCCAGTTTGCAGTTATGACCAATGAGCAGTTCTTC
TRBV5-1,TRBD1,many,TRBJ1-1,CASSLSPQGGPEAFF,TGCGCCAGCAGCTTGTCGCCTCAAGGGGGCCCTGAAGCTTTCTTT
TRBV10-3,NA,many,TRBJ2-5,CAISRRSREETQYF,TGTGCCATCAGCCGACGCAGCAGGGAAGAGACCCAGTACTTC
TRBV4-1,TRBD1,many,TRBJ2-7,CASSHHLTRDRGAYEQYF,TGCGCCAGCAGCCATCACCTTACCCGGGACAGGGGCGCCTACGAGCAGTACTTC
TRBV18,NA,many,TRBJ2-7,CASSPGTYEQYF,TGTGCCAGCTCACCCGGCACCTACGAGCAGTACTTC
TRBV6-5,NA,NA,TRBJ1-5,CASSYQRDRFWSNQPQHF,TGTGCCAGCAGTTACCAAAGAGACAGGTTTTGGAGCAATCAGCCCCAGCATTTT